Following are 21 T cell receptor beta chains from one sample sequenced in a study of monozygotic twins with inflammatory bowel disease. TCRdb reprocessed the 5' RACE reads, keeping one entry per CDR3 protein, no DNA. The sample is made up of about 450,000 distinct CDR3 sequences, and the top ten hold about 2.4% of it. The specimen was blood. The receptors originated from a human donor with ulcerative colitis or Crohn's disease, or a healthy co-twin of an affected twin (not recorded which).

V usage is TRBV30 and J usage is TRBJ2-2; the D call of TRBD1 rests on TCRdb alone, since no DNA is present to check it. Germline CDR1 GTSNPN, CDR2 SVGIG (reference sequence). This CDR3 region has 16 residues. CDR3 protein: CAWGPRGAPNTGELFF. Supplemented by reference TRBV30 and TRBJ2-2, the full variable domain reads SQTIHQWPATLVQPVGSPLSLECTVEGTSNPNLYWYRQAAGRGLQLLFYSVGIGQISSEVPQNLSASRPQDRQFILSSKKLLLSDSGFYLCAWGPRGAPNTGELFFGEGSRLTVL.

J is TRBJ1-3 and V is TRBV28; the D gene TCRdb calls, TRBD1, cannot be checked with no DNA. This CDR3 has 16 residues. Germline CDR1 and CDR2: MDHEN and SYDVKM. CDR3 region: CASSPRGTASGNTIYF.

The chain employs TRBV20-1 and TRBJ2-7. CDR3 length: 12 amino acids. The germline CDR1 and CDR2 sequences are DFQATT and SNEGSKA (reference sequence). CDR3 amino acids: CSARGIGFEQYF.

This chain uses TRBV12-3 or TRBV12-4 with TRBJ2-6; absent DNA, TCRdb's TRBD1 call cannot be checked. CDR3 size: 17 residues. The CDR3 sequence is CASSAGPTLEGANVLTF.

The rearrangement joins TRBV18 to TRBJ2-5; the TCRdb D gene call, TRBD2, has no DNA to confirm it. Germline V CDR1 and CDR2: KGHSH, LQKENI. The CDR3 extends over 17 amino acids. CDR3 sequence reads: CASSPPQAGALRETQYF.

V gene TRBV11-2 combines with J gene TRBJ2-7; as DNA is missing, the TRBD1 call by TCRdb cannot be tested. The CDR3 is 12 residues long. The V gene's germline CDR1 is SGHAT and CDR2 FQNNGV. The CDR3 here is CASSPTAAEQYF.

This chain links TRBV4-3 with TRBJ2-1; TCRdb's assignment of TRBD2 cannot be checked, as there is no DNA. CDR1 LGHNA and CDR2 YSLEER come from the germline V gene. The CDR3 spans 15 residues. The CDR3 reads CASSLLGLAGNEQFF.

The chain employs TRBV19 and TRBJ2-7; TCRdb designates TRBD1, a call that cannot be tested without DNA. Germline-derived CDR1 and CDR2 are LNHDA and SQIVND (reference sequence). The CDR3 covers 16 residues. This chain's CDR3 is CASSASTRTGFYEQYF.

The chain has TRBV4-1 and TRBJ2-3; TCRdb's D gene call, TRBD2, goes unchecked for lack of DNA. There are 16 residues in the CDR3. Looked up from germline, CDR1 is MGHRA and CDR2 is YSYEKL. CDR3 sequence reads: CASSQESGGIQDTQYF.

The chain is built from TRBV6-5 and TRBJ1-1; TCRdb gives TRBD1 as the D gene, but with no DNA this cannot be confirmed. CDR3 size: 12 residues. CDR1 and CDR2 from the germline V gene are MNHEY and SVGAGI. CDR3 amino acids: CASVGNLLEAFF.

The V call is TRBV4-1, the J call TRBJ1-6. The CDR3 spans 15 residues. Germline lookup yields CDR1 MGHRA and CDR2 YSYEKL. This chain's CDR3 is CASSQEGQYNSPLHF.

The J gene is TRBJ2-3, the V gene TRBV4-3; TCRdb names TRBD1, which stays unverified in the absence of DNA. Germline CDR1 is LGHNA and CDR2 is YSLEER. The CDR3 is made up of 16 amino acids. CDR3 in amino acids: CASSQMGGGSTDTQYF.

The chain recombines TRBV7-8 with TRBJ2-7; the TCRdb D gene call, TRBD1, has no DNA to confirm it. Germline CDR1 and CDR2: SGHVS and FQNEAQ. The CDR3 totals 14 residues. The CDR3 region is CASSLRGADYEQYF. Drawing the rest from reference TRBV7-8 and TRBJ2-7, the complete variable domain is GAGVSQSPRYKVAKRGQDVALRCDPISGHVSLFWYQQALGQGPEFLTYFQNEAQLDKSGLPSDRFFAERPEGSVSTLKIQRTQQEDSAVYLCASSLRGADYEQYFGPGTRLTVT.

The chain's CDR3 is CASSAWTGGGYTF. The chain links TRBV5-4 to TRBJ1-2. CDR1 and CDR2 (germline): SGHNT, YYREEE (reference sequence). CDR3 length: 13 residues.

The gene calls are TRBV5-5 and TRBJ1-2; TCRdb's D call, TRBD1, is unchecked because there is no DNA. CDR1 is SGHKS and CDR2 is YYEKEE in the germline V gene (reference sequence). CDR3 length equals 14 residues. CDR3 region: CASSPSDRAYGYTF.

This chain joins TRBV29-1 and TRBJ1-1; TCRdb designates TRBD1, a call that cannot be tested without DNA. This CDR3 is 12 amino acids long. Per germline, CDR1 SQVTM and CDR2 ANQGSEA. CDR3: CSVRTGPTEAFF.

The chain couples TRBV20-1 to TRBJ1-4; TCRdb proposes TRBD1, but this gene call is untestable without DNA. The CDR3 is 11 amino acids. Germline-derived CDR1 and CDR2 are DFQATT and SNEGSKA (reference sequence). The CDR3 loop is CSASRGAELFF.

CDR3 loop: CASSGGATPQQPQHF. The rearrangement joins TRBV7-8 to TRBJ1-5; the TCRdb D gene call, TRBD1, has no DNA to confirm it. From germline, CDR1 is SGHVS and CDR2 FQNEAQ. This CDR3 is 15 amino acids long.

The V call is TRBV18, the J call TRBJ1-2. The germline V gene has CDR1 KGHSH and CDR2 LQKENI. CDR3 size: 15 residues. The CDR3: CASSNYIGSYYGYTF.

CDR3 protein: CASFRRGQETQYF. The chain links TRBV18 to TRBJ2-5; with no DNA, the TCRdb D assignment of TRBD1 cannot be verified. CDR3 size: 13 residues. Germline CDR1 and CDR2: KGHSH and LQKENI.

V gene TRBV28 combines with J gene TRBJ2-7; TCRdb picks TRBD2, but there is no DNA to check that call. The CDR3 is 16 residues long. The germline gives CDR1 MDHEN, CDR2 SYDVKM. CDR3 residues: CASSSLTSGSSHEQYF.